This T cell receptor beta chain was retrieved from a study of tumor-infiltrating lymphocytes in primary liver carcinoma. Across the study: The patients comprised men and women between the ages of 30 and 69 years. With diameters of about 4 to 11 cm, tumors were stage T1-T3 N0M0. Notes on the study in general: Lower overlap was observed for tumor-adjacent and tumor-blood pairs relative to tumor region pairs.

The table lists this clonotype with many counts. Its target is not known. The V end was cut by 6 bases, the J end by 4 bases, with 12 bases between. Per the germline V gene, CDR1 is WSHSY and CDR2 is SAAADI. The length of the CDR3 is 13 residues. The researchers obtained blood RNA from unsorted whole blood and also extracted germline DNA. Before the surgical procedure, four milliliters of peripheral blood were collected. From 400 to 500 ng total RNA, TCR beta cDNA was generated with a primer in the constant region. Three rounds of nested multiplex PCR with slightly modified ARM-PCR produced TCR beta libraries. The first two PCR rounds used TRBV1-TRBV30 primers with a Cbeta primer, roughly 10 cycles each. One entry per CDR3 protein, called by TCRdb with MiXCR from the multiplex PCR reads. The table lists 250,000 to 400,000 distinct CDR3 sequences, approximately 60% of them singletons, with roughly 8.6% in the top ten.

The sequenced material came from peripheral blood. This chain connects TRBV10-2 to TRBJ1-2, with D tentatively TRBD1 (5 bases). This TCR derives from a man in his forties or fifties with primary liver carcinoma and hepatitis B virus infection. The chain's CDR3 is CASSERGFYGYTF. The CDR3 DNA is TGCGCCAGCAGCGAGAGGGGATTCTATGGCTACACCTTC.